This TCR beta chain was found in a study of beta chain features in type 1 diabetes. Overall study: Cell yields, gender and age were similar in healthy donors and patients. Analysis included about 100 million sorted cells drawn from all samples. The study, taken as a whole, reports: All four CD4+ subsets of Type 1 diabetes patients contained TCRB CDR3s that were moderately but significantly shorter.

Remarks on this clone: The antigen is undetermined.

Trimming cost V 10 bases and J 8 bases, with 23 bases left between them. Germline-derived CDR1 and CDR2 are MNHNS and SASEGT. The CDR3 extends over 14 amino acids. Sorted populations all exceeded 95% purity. Sequenced material consisted of expressed TCRB transcripts (all of the isolated RNA was reverse transcribed). Clones were read by immunoSEQ multiplex PCR, and TCRdb kept only the in-frame ones, dropping some. The table lists some 280,000 clones, roughly an eighth of them singletons. This TCR derives from a man aged 25-40 years with type 1 diabetes. The genes are TRBV6-1 and TRBJ1-2; D gene unclear. The sample taken for sequencing was naive CD4+ T cells from blood. The CDR3 sequence: CANGDLGSEWGYTF. Here the CDR3 DNA reads TGTGCCAACGGGGATCTAGGCTCGGAGTGGGGCTACACCTTC.